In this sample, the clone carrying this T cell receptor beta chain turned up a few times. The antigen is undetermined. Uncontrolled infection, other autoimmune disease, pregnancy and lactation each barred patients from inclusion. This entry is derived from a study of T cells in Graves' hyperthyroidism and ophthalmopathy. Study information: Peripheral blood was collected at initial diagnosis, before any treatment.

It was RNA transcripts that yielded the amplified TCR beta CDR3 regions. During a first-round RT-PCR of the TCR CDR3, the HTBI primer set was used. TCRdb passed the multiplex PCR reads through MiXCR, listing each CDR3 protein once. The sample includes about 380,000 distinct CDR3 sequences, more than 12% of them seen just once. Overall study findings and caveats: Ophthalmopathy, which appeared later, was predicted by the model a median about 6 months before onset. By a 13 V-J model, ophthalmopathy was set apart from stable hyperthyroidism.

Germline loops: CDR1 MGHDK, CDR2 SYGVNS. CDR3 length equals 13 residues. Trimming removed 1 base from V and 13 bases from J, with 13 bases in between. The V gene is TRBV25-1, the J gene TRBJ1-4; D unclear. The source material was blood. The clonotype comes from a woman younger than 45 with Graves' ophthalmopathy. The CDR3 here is CASSEFQLGILFF. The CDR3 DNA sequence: TGTGCCAGCAGTGAATTTCAGCTGGGTATACTGTTTTTT.